A selection of T cell receptor beta chains follows, all from one sample in a study of beta chain features in type 1 diabetes. The protocol was immunoSEQ multiplex PCR, while the TCRdb copy is restricted to in-frame clones and leaves out a portion. Of around 140,000 clones listed, 9% were seen once; the top ten hold about 0.7%. Material for sequencing was central memory CD4+ T cells from blood. All receptors derive from a man aged 25-40 years with type 1 diabetes. CDR3s include the opening cysteine and the closing phenylalanine or tryptophan. D genes are given only for firm matches. The size entry is marked missing in some rows and otherwise reads once, few, many or a size class.

D gene	V gene	J gene	CDR3 length	clone size	CDR3 protein	CDR3 DNA
-	TRBV7-2	TRBJ2-5	13	-	CASTRQWRETQYF	TGTGCCAGCACCCGGCAGTGGCGGGAGACCCAGTACTTC
-	TRBV7-2	TRBJ2-3	15	-	CASSSRLAGADTQYF	TGTGCCAGCAGCTCACGGCTAGCAGGGGCAGATACGCAGTATTTT
-	TRBV19	TRBJ2-2	14	-	CASKRGYDTGELFF	TGTGCCAGTAAAAGGGGATACGACACCGGGGAGCTGTTTTTT
-	TRBV30	TRBJ1-3	13	-	CAWTGSSGNTIYF	TGTGCCTGGACAGGGTCCTCTGGAAACACCATATATTTT
TRBD1	TRBV7-7	TRBJ2-5	14	-	CASSPTGGEETQYF	TGTGCTAGCAGCCCGACAGGGGGCGAGGAGACCCAGTACTTC
TRBD2	TRBV4-1	TRBJ2-5	19	-	CASSQVPSTSGGPQETQYF	TGCGCCAGCAGCCAAGTCCCGTCGACTAGCGGGGGGCCACAGGAGACCCAGTACTTC
-	TRBV5-6	TRBJ1-1	15	-	CASSFLTPGRTEAFF	TGTGCCAGCAGCTTCCTGACGCCGGGTCGCACTGAAGCTTTCTTT
-	TRBV30	TRBJ1-4	14	-	CAWSSWPGNEKLFF	TGTGCCTGGAGTTCCTGGCCGGGTAATGAAAAACTGTTTTTT
TRBD2	TRBV2	TRBJ2-7	15	few	CASRRLAGGLLGQYF	TGTGCCAGCAGGCGACTAGCGGGGGGCTTGCTTGGGCAGTACTTC
-	TRBV29-1	TRBJ1-1	13	-	CSVEGTANTEAFF	TGCAGCGTTGAAGGGACAGCGAACACTGAAGCTTTCTTT
TRBD1	TRBV5-6	TRBJ1-6	17	-	CASSGTGGLNDNSPLHF	TGTGCCAGCAGCGGGACAGGGGGTCTAAACGATAATTCACCCCTCCACTTT
TRBD2	TRBV5-1	TRBJ2-7	13	-	CASSSPGGVEQYF	TGCGCCAGCAGCTCCCCGGGAGGGGTCGAGCAGTACTTC
-	TRBV6-1	TRBJ2-3	13	-	CASKDTGTDTQYF	TGTGCCAGCAAAGACACCGGCACAGATACGCAGTATTTT
-	TRBV29-1	TRBJ1-2	10	many	CSGLTDGYTF	TGCAGCGGCCTGACAGATGGCTACACCTTC
TRBD1	TRBV7-9	TRBJ1-6	14	-	CASSPTGRNSPLHF	TGTGCCAGCAGCCCGACAGGGCGGAATTCACCCCTCCACTTT
-	TRBV7-2	TRBJ1-1	15	-	CASSLGGDMNTEAFF	TGTGCCAGCAGCTTAGGGGGAGATATGAACACTGAAGCTTTCTTT
-	TRBV10-3	TRBJ2-6	15	few	CAISGQSSGANVLTF	TGTGCCATCAGCGGACAGAGCTCTGGGGCCAACGTCCTGACTTTC
-	TRBV28	TRBJ2-4	17	-	CASSPQGAGADKNIQYF	TGTGCCAGCAGTCCCCAGGGGGCGGGGGCCGACAAAAACATTCAGTACTTC
-	TRBV14	TRBJ2-7	13	-	CASSQLGAYEQYF	TGTGCCAGCAGCCAACTAGGGGCCTACGAGCAGTACTTC
TRBD2	TRBV6-4	TRBJ2-1	15	-	CASSPLAGPYNEQFF	TGTGCCAGCAGTCCACTAGCGGGTCCCTACAATGAGCAGTTCTTC
TRBD2	TRBV4-1	TRBJ2-5	15	few	CASSRRLAGQETQYF	TGCGCCAGCAGCCGGCGACTAGCGGGGCAAGAGACCCAGTACTTC
-	TRBV9	TRBJ2-4	14	few	CASSSGITKNIQYF	TGTGCCAGCAGCAGCGGAATAACCAAAAACATTCAGTACTTC
TRBD1	TRBV7-9	TRBJ1-1	17	few	CASSPVPGQGVSTEAFF	TGTGCCAGCAGCCCTGTCCCGGGACAGGGGGTTAGCACTGAAGCTTTCTTT
-	TRBV5-1	TRBJ2-5	15	-	CASSSPVGGAETQYF	TGCGCCAGCAGCTCCCCCGTGGGCGGGGCAGAGACCCAGTACTTC
-	TRBV7-2	TRBJ2-1	13	few	CASSLDTYNEQFF	TGTGCCAGCAGCTTAGACACCTACAATGAGCAGTTCTTC